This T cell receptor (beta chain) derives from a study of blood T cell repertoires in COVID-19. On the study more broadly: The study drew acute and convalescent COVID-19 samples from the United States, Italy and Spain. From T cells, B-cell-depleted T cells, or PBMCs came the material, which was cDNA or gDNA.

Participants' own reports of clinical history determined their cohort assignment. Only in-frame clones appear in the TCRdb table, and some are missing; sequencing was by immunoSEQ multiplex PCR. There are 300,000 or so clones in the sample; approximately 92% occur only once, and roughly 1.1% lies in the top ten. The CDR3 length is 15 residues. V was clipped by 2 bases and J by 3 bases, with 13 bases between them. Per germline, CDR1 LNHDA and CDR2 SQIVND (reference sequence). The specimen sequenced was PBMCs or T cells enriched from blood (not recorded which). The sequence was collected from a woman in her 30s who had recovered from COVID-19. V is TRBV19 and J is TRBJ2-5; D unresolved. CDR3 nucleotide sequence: TGTGCCAGTAGTATAAGACACCTCCTTGAAGAGACCCAGTACTTC. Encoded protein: CASSIRHLLEETQYF.